This TCR beta chain was identified in a study of glioma-infiltrating T cells (dated by TCRdb to 2015 to 2016). A note on the overall study: Sequencing of TCR alpha- and beta-chain repertoires was performed on glioma tissue, on non-neoplastic brain tissue, and on matched peripheral blood mononuclear cells. To measure how far tissue and blood T-cell populations diverged, each tissue-infiltrating repertoire was compared against the peripheral blood repertoire of the same patient. Three low-grade glioma patients, under ten primary glioblastoma patients and three non-glioma patients contributing non-neoplastic brain tissue were included in the paired cohort. What the authors observed across the whole study: Only a very small number of CDR3 sequences turned up in both tissue and blood, a result put down to high CDR3 diversity combined with limited sampling. In non-neoplastic patients, VJ-independent divergence between tissue and blood fell below expectation, whereas in all gliomas, and especially in low-grade gliomas, the divergence rose above expectation. Group comparisons were based on small numbers of patients: three non-neoplastic, three low-grade glioma and eight glioblastoma patients.

The iRepertoire nested amplicon-rescue multiplex PCR (arm-PCR) platform was used to amplify TCR alpha and beta CDR3 regions from RNA. The input for one-step reverse transcription and amplification was roughly 85-400 ng of either tissue mRNA or PBMC total RNA. Following bead purification, Illumina adapters were added through a secondary multiplex PCR, and the libraries were then gel-purified between 200 and 400 bp. Internal 6-nucleotide barcodes were carried by the libraries and were used for demultiplexing. Sequencing of libraries was performed on an Illumina MiSeq with 2x220 or 2x250 nucleotide paired-end reads. In the original analysis: Paired reads were merged with FLASH 1.2.11 and aligned to the GRCh37 human genome with BWA-MEM before extracting TRA and TRB reads. For V and J assignment, an IMGT-derived reference of cassette sequences and CDR3 motifs that included pseudogenes was used. Three-frame translation of reads was performed, and productive CDR3s were defined as those with a C...FGXG motif and no stop codons. Unique combinations of V-J cassette pair and CDR3 amino acid sequence were defined as clonotypes. Hamming distance filtering was applied to reads, with thresholds set by the sequence error rate of each sample in mapped regions. The raw public data were reprocessed by TCRdb itself: fastp quality trimming at Q25, MiXCR clonotype calling, in-frame beta chains only. Every entry covers one CDR3 protein and lists the most common genes and DNA from its rows. The V and J calls and clone size are TCRdb's, not the authors'. In this sample the table shows about 200,000 distinct CDR3 sequences, around 32% of which occur a single time. Around 21% of the sample is in the top ten clones.

The CDR3 has 17 amino acids, counting the end cysteine and phenylalanine. Just CDR3 DNA is preserved here, 51 bases in frame from base 1. The V end gives up 2 bases and the J end 5 bases, leaving 9 bases in the junction not matched to a gene. This clonotype appeared a few times. Its specific antigen is unknown. It has no much larger one-base neighbor in the sample; base qualities were not kept. Recombination joined TRBV12-3 or TRBV12-4 with TRBJ2-1, and 10 junction bases match TRBD2. This TCR derives from a human donor with low-grade glioma or glioblastoma, undergoing nonglioma brain surgery, or in good health (not recorded which). The source material was glioma tissue, nonneoplastic brain tissue, or PBMCs (not recorded which). CDR3 reads: CASSLFGRTSGHNEQFF. The nucleotide sequence reads TGTGCCAGCAGTTTATTCGGCCGGACTAGCGGACACAATGAGCAGTTCTTC.